The 14 T cell receptor beta chains below all came from one sample that was sequenced in a study of T cell changes during pregnancy in multiple sclerosis (dated by TCRdb to about 2019). Library preparation used the immunoSEQ multiplex PCR assay. This immuneACCESS table, as held by TCRdb, lists in-frame sequences with V and J called but not all clones. Of the missing ones, under half trace to an unresolved V gene in checked studies; the others have no known cause. The sample table shows 75,000 to 100,000 clones, and around 92% are seen once. More than 1.5% of the sample comes from the top ten. This specimen consisted of peripheral blood, obtained after pregnancy. Receptor source: a female donor in good health, enrolled as a control in a pregnancy study.

This chain joins TRBV11-3 and TRBJ2-3, with D perhaps matching TRBD2 (5 bases). The ends were cut back, 5 bases at V and 0 bases at J, with 21 bases in the middle. The V gene's germline CDR1 is SGHNT and CDR2 YENEEA. CDR3 length: 18 residues. In DNA, the CDR3 is TGTGCCAGCAGCAATCCCTTTCCCCGGGATACTAGCACAGATACGCAGTATTTT. Translated: CASSNPFPRDTSTDTQYF.

The chain links TRBV15 to TRBJ2-7; 13 nucleotides align to TRBD2. The length of the CDR3 is 15 residues. Germline values: CDR1 LNHNV, CDR2 YYDKDF (reference sequence). V shed 3 bases, J shed 8 bases, and the junction held 7 bases outside the gene matches. CDR3 DNA: TGTGCCACCAGCAGGGCTGGGACTAGCGGGGCTAAGCAGTACTTC. Translating gives CATSRAGTSGAKQYF.

The gene calls are TRBV9 and TRBJ1-1; TRBD1 might be the D (5 bases). V was cut by 4 bases and J by 4 bases, with 20 bases left in between. In germline, CDR1 is SGDLS, CDR2 YYNGEE. The CDR3 has 16 amino acids. The CDR3 loop is CASSSPDPGVSTEAFF. As DNA, the CDR3 is TGTGCCAGCAGCTCCCCCGATCCGGGGGTGAGCACTGAAGCTTTCTTT.

J is TRBJ2-2 and V is TRBV6-5, with unresolved D. The CDR3 loop spans 12 amino acids. The germline V gene encodes CDR1 MNHEY and CDR2 SVGAGI. V lost 2 bases and J lost 6, with 4 bases in between. CDR3 DNA sequence: TGTGCCAGCAGTTACGGGCCCGGGGAGCTGTTTTTT. It codes for CASSYGPGELFF.

The V and J genes are TRBV18 and TRBJ2-1; D is uncertain. The germline V gene encodes CDR1 KGHSH and CDR2 LQKENI. This CDR3 is 12 amino acids long. V shed 2 bases and J shed 8 bases, with 7 bases lying between them. The CDR3 spells CASSPDSHEQFF. The CDR3 DNA reads TGTGCCAGCTCACCAGATAGCCATGAGCAGTTCTTC.

The J gene is TRBJ1-2, the V gene TRBV7-2; D possibly corresponds to TRBD1 (5 bases). The germline V gene has CDR1 SGHTA and CDR2 FQGNSA. The CDR3 has 15 amino acids. Trimming took 3 bases from V and 4 from J, leaving 15 bases between them. CDR3 amino acids: CASSFAERQSYGYTF. The CDR3 DNA reads TGTGCCAGCAGCTTTGCCGAACGACAGTCCTATGGCTACACCTTC.

V usage is TRBV5-4 and J usage is TRBJ2-3; the match to TRBD2 covers 10 bases. The CDR3 totals 14 residues. The germline V gene encodes CDR1 SGHNT and CDR2 YYREEE (reference sequence). V was pared by 3 bases and J by 5 bases, with 3 bases of the junction left unmatched. The CDR3 loop reads CASSSLAGLDTQYF. The CDR3 DNA reads as TGTGCCAGCAGCTCACTAGCGGGGTTAGATACGCAGTATTTT.

V usage is TRBV7-6 and J usage is TRBJ2-1, with 9 nucleotides matching TRBD2. There are 16 residues in the CDR3. The germline V gene encodes CDR1 SGHVS and CDR2 FNYEAQ. Losses at the gene ends were 6 bases for V and 2 bases for J; bases not matched to a gene: 8. CDR3 in DNA: TGTGCCAGCAGGTCAAGCGGGGGGCCTGCCTACAATGAGCAGTTCTTC. This codes for CASRSSGGPAYNEQFF.

Written as DNA, the CDR3 is TGTGCCACCAGCTTTCGACAGGGGAGCTACGAGCAGTACTTC. It translates to CATSFRQGSYEQYF. The chain uses TRBV15 and TRBJ2-7, with 8 bases matching TRBD1. V lost 5 bases and J lost 3; bases outside the gene matches: 6. This CDR3 is built from 14 residues. Germline CDR1 and CDR2: LNHNV and YYDKDF (reference sequence).

The chain combines TRBV28 with TRBJ2-7; TRBD1 matches at 7 bases. Unmatched junction bases numbered 1, after V lost 4 bases and J lost 1 base. Germline CDR1 and CDR2: MDHEN and SYDVKM. There are 13 residues in the CDR3. As DNA, the CDR3 is TGTGCCAGCAGTTCGACAGGGTCCTACGAGCAGTACTTC. It translates to CASSSTGSYEQYF.

The gene calls are TRBV4-3 and TRBJ2-3, with 11 bases lining up with TRBD2. The CDR3 consists of 16 residues. V shed 2 bases and J 1 base; nucleotides not matched to a gene: 2. Germline V gene data show CDR1 as LGHNA and CDR2 as YSLEER. The CDR3 DNA sequence: TGCGCCAGCAGCCAAATACTAGCGGGGGGCACAGATACGCAGTATTTT. It encodes CASSQILAGGTDTQYF.

This rearrangement joins TRBV6-4 to TRBJ2-5, with a tentative D call TRBD1 (6 bases). Germline-derived CDR1 and CDR2 are MRHNA and SNTAGT. The V gene lost 6 bases and the J gene lost 2 bases, with 10 bases spanning the gap. The CDR3 sequence is 13 residues long. CDR3 nucleotides: TGTGCCAGCAGAAGGACAGAGCAAGAGACCCAGTACTTC. Protein sequence: CASRRTEQETQYF.

J is TRBJ2-5 and V is TRBV5-4; D might be TRBD1 (6 bases). Trimming took 3 bases from V and 0 from J, leaving 9 bases between them. Germline CDR1 is SGHNT and CDR2 is YYREEE (reference sequence). CDR3 length: 14 residues. The CDR3 coding sequence is TGTGCCAGCAGCTACGGACAGCACCAAGAGACCCAGTACTTC. It yields the protein CASSYGQHQETQYF.

This rearrangement joins TRBV27 to TRBJ2-1; 10 nucleotides match TRBD1. Germline lookup yields CDR1 MNHEY and CDR2 SMNVEV (reference sequence). J gave up 14 bases and V 3 bases, and 10 bases lay outside the gene matches. The CDR3 has 14 amino acids. CDR3 bases: TGTGCCAGCAGTTTGGGGACAGGGGTTGTAGGAGAGTTCTTC. Translation gives CASSLGTGVVGEFF.